This is a list of T cell receptor beta chains from one sample in a study of T-cell memory formation after mild COVID-19. TCRdb reprocessed the 5' RACE reads via MiXCR and lists one record per CDR3 protein. The sample shows about 160,000 distinct CDR3 sequences, about 28% of them seen only once. The sequencing sample was made of PBMCs or a T cell subset sorted from them (not recorded which). The receptors were sampled from an adult woman who had mild COVID-19 (a few samples of this study predate the infection). Cell type and time point are not known. Both conserved end residues are part of each CDR3. The order of the fields is D gene, clone size, V gene, J gene, CDR3 protein, CDR3 DNA. A D gene is named only where the DNA matches it firmly. Size is omitted from some rows. Given values are once, few, many or a class for expanded clones.

TRBD2	-	TRBV9	TRBJ2-1	CASSPRTGKLAGGLDEQFF	TGTGCCAGCAGCCCGAGGACGGGGAAACTAGCGGGAGGTTTGGATGAGCAGTTCTTC
-	few	TRBV6-5	TRBJ2-2	CASRRTDSTGELFF	TGTGCCAGCAGACGGACAGATTCCACCGGGGAGCTGTTTTTT
-	-	TRBV5-1	TRBJ2-5	CASSLRSNEQETQYF	TGCGCCAGCAGCTTGAGGTCGAATGAACAAGAGACCCAGTACTTC
-	few	TRBV12-3/TRBV12-4	TRBJ2-2	CASSKGAPTGELFF	TGTGCCAGCTCAAAAGGGGCCCCCACCGGGGAGCTGTTTTTT
-	-	TRBV3-1	TRBJ2-5	CASSHLRGGETQYF	TGTGCCAGCAGCCATTTGCGGGGCGGGGAGACCCAGTACTTC
-	-	TRBV30	TRBJ1-1	CAWGLMNTEAFF	TGTGCCTGGGGATTAATGAACACTGAAGCTTTCTTT
-	-	TRBV7-8	TRBJ2-1	CASSARDGSSYNEQFF	TGTGCCAGCAGCGCCCGGGACGGAAGCTCCTACAATGAGCAGTTCTTC
-	-	TRBV4-1	TRBJ1-4	CASSQGGGNEKLFF	TGCGCCAGCAGCCAGGGGGGGGGTAATGAAAAACTGTTTTTT
-	few	TRBV5-5	TRBJ2-1	CASSLSSGRTEQFF	TGTGCCAGCAGCTTGTCCTCAGGGAGGACGGAGCAGTTCTTC
-	few	TRBV7-7	TRBJ1-1	CASSPNDGNTEAFF	TGTGCTAGCAGCCCCAACGACGGGAACACTGAAGCTTTCTTT
-	-	TRBV12-3/TRBV12-4	TRBJ2-3	CASSYRGADTQYF	TGTGCCAGCAGTTATAGGGGTGCGGATACGCAGTATTTT
-	-	TRBV19	TRBJ2-7	CASSIRQGSAYEQYF	TGTGCCAGTAGTATACGGCAGGGGAGCGCCTACGAGCAGTACTTC
TRBD1	-	TRBV10-3	TRBJ1-1	CAISELSGTALNTEAFF	TGTGCCATCAGTGAATTAAGTGGGACAGCTTTGAACACTGAAGCTTTCTTT
TRBD2	-	TRBV9	TRBJ2-3	CASSVAGLAGEVDTQYF	TGTGCCAGCAGCGTAGCTGGGCTAGCGGGAGAGGTAGATACGCAGTATTTT
TRBD1	-	TRBV13	TRBJ2-7	CASSRNRGADYEQYF	TGTGCCAGCAGCAGAAACAGGGGCGCGGACTACGAGCAGTACTTC
TRBD2	once	TRBV24-1	TRBJ2-1	CATSDSGSGRNNEQFF	TGTGCCACCAGTGATTCCGGAAGCGGGAGAAACAATGAGCAGTTCTTC
-	-	TRBV19	TRBJ1-1	CASRLGLNTEAFF	TGTGCCAGTAGACTGGGACTGAACACTGAAGCTTTCTTT
-	-	TRBV5-1	TRBJ2-5	CASSHGGNQETQYF	TGCGCCAGCAGTCATGGCGGGAATCAAGAGACCCAGTACTTC
TRBD1	-	TRBV5-1	TRBJ1-1	CASSLGTGSHTEAFF	TGCGCCAGCAGCTTAGGGACAGGGAGTCACACTGAAGCTTTCTTT
-	many	TRBV5-1	TRBJ2-1	CASSLDGSSYNEQFF	TGCGCCAGCAGCTTGGACGGTAGCTCCTACAATGAGCAGTTCTTC
-	-	TRBV5-5	TRBJ1-1	CASSFLGRGTEAFF	TGTGCCAGCAGCTTTCTAGGGCGGGGGACTGAAGCTTTCTTT
-	-	TRBV3-1	TRBJ1-2	CASSDLGGQGYTF	TGTGCCAGCAGCGACCTGGGGGGTCAAGGCTACACCTTC